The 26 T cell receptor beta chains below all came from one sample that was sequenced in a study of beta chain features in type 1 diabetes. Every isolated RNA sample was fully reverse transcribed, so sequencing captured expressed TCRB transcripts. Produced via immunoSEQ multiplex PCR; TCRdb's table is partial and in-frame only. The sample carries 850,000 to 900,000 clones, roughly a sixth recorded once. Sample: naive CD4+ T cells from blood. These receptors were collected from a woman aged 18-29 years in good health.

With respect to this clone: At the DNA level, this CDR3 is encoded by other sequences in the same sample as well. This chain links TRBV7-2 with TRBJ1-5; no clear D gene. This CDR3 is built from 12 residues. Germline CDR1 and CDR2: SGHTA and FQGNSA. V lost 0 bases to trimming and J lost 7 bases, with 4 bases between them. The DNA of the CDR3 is TGTGCCAGCAGCTTAGCGGGCCAGCCCCAGCATTTT. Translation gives CASSLAGQPQHF.

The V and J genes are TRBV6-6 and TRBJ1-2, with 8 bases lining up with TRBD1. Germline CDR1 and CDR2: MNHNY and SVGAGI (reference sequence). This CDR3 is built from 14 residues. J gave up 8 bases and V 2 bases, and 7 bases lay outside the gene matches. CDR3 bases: TGTGCCAGCAGTTACGCGGGACAGGAGTACGGCTACACCTTC. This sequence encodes CASSYAGQEYGYTF.

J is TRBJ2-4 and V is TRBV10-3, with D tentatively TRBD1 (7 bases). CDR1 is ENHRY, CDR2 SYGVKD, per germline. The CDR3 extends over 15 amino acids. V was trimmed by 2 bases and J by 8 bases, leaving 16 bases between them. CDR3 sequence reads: CAISEKRGRGDIQYF. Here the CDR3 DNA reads TGTGCCATCAGTGAGAAGAGGGGCAGGGGGGACATTCAGTACTTC.

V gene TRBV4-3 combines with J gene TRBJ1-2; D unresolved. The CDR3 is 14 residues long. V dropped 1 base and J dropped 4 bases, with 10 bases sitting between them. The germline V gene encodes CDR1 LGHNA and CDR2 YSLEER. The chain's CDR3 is CASSQVWGTYGYTF. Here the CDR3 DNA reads TGCGCCAGCAGCCAAGTTTGGGGTACCTATGGCTACACCTTC.

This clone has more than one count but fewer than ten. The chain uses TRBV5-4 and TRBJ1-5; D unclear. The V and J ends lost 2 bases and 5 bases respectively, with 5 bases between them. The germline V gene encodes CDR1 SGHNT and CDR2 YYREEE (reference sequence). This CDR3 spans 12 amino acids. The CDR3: CASSFEDQPQHF. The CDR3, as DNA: TGTGCCAGCAGCTTCGAAGATCAGCCCCAGCATTTT.

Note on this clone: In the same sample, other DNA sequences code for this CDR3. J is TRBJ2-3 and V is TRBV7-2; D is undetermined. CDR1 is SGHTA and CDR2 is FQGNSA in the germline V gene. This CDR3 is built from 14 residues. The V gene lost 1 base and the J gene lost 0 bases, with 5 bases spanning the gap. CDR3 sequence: CASSLVGSTDTQYF. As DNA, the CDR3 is TGTGCCAGCAGCTTAGTCGGGAGCACAGATACGCAGTATTTT.

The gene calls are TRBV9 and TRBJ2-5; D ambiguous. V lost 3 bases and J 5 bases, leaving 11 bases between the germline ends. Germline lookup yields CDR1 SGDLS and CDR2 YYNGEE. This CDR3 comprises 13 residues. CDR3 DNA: TGTGCCAGCAGCGCGCCCCTAGGGGAGACCCAGTACTTC. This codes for CASSAPLGETQYF.

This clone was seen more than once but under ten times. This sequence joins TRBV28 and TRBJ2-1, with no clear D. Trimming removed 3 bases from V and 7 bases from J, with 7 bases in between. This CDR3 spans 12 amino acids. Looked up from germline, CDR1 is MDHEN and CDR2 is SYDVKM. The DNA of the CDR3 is TGTGCCAGCAGTTTCCGGTGGAATGAGCAGTTCTTC. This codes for CASSFRWNEQFF.

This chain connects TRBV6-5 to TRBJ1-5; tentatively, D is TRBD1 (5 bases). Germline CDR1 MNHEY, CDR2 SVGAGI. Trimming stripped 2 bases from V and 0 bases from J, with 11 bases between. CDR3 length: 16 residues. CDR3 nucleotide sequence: TGTGCCAGCAGTTACCGACAGCCGAATAGCAATCAGCCCCAGCATTTT. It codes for CASSYRQPNSNQPQHF.

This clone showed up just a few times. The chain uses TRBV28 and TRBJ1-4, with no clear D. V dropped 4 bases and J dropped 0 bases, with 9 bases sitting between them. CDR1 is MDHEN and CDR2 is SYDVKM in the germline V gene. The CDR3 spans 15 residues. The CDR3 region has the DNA TGTGCCAGCAGTTCCTATCCTGCAACTAATGAAAAACTGTTTTTT. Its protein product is CASSSYPATNEKLFF.

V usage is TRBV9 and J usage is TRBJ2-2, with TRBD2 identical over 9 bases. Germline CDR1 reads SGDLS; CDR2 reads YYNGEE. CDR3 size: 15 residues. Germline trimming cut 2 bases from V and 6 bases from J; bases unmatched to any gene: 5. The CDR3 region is CASSVLAGVSGELFF. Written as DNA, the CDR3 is TGTGCCAGCAGCGTCTTAGCGGGAGTATCCGGGGAGCTGTTTTTT.

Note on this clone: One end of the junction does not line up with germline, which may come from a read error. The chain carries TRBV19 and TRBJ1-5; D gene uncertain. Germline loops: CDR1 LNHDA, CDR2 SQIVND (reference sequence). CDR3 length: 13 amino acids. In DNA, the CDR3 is TGTGCCAGTAGCCCCGGGCAGGATCAACCCCAGCATTTT. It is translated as CASSPGQDQPQHF.

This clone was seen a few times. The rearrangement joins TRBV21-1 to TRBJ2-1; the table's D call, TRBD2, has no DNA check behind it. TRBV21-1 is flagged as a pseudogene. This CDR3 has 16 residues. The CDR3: CASSNLSGRYYNEQFF. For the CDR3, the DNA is TGTGCCAGCAGCAACTTGAGCGGGAGGTACTACAATGAGCAGTTCTTC.

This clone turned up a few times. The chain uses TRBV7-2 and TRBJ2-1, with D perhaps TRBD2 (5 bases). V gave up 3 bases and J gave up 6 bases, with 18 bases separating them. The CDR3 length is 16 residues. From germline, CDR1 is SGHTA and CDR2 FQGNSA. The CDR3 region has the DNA TGTGCCAGCAGCTTTCCGGGCGCGCCGGGGTCCAATGAGCAGTTCTTC. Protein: CASSFPGAPGSNEQFF.

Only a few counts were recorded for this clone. The CDR3 spells CAIGGQALSGELFF. CDR3 nucleotides: TGTGCCATCGGGGGCCAGGCCTTATCCGGGGAGCTGTTTTTT. The chain recombines TRBV10-3 with TRBJ2-2; possible D gene TRBD1, 6 bases. The CDR3 runs to 14 residues. Germline V gene data show CDR1 as ENHRY and CDR2 as SYGVKD. V was trimmed by 8 bases and J by 6 bases, leaving 16 bases between them.

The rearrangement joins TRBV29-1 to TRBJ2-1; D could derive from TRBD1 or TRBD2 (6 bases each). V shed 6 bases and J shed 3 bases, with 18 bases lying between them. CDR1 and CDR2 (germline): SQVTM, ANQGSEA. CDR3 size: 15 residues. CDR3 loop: CSVAPRGLYYNEQFF. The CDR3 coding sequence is TGCAGCGTCGCCCCCAGGGGACTCTACTACAATGAGCAGTTCTTC.

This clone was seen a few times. CDR3 sequence: CASSRTPTYEQYF. In nucleotides, the CDR3 is TGCGCCAGCAGCCGGACTCCCACCTACGAGCAGTACTTC. This chain uses TRBV5-1 with TRBJ2-7; possibly TRBD2 for D (5 bases). The CDR3 totals 13 residues. Germline V gene lookup returns CDR1 SGHRS and CDR2 YFSETQ. The V end lost 4 bases, the J end lost 2 bases, and 10 bases lay between the germline ends.

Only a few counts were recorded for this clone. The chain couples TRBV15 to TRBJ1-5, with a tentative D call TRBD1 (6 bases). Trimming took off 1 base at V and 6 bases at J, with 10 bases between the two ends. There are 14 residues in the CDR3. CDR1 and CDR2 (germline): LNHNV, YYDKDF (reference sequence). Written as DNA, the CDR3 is TGTGCCACCAGCAGAGGGGGGGCAAGTCAGCCCCAGCATTTT. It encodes CATSRGGASQPQHF.

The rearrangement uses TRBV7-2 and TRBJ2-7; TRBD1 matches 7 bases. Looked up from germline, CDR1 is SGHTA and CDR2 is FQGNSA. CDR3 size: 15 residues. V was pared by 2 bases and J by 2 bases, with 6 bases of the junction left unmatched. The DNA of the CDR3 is TGTGCCAGCAGCTTATATGTGGGACAGACCTACGAGCAGTACTTC. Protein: CASSLYVGQTYEQYF.

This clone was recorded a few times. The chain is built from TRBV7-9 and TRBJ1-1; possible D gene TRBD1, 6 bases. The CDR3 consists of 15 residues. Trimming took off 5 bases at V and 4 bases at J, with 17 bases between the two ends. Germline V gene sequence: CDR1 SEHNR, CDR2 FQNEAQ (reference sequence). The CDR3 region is CASSGIRGHGTEAFF. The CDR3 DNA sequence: TGTGCCAGCAGCGGTATCAGGGGACACGGCACTGAAGCTTTCTTT.

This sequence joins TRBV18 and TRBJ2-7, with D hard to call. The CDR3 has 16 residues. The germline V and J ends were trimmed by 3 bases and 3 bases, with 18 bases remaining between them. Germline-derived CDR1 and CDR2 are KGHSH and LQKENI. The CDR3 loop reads CASSPYNSPGYYEQYF. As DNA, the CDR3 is TGTGCCAGCTCACCGTACAACTCCCCGGGCTACTACGAGCAGTACTTC. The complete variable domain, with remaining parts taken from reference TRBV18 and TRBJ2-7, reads NAGVMQNPRHLVRRRGQEARLRCSPMKGHSHVYWYRQLPEEGLKFMVYLQKENIIDESGMPKERFSAEFPKEGPSILRIQQVVRGDSAAYFCASSPYNSPGYYEQYFGPGTRLTVT.

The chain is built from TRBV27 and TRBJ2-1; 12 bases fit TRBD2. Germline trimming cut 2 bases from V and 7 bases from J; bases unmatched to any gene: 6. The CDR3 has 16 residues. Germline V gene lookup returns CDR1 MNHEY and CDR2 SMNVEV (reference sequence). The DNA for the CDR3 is TGTGCCAGCAGTTTACTTACTAGCGGGAGGTCTAATGAGCAGTTCTTC. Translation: CASSLLTSGRSNEQFF.

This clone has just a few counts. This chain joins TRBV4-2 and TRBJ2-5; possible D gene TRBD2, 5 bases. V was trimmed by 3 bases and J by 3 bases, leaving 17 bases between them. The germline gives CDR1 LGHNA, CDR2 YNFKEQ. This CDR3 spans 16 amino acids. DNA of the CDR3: TGTGCCAGCAGCCAGGGAGTTTCGCGTACCAAAGAGACCCAGTACTTC. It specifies CASSQGVSRTKETQYF.

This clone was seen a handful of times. As DNA, the CDR3 is TGTGCCAGCAGCCCTGAACAGGCTCGTTCGGGCACCGGGGAGCTGTTTTTT. It encodes CASSPEQARSGTGELFF. The chain links TRBV5-4 to TRBJ2-2; maybe TRBD1 (5 bases). CDR1 SGHNT and CDR2 YYREEE come from the germline V gene (reference sequence). The V gene lost 4 bases and the J gene lost 4 bases, with 20 bases spanning the gap. The length of the CDR3 is 17 residues.

CDR3 sequence reads: CASSEREGYNEQFF. CDR3 coding DNA: TGCGCCAGCAGTGAGCGGGAGGGCTACAATGAGCAGTTCTTC. This chain connects TRBV5-1 to TRBJ2-1; 10 nucleotides agree with TRBD2. Germline V gene data show CDR1 as SGHRS and CDR2 as YFSETQ. The CDR3 runs to 14 residues. V was clipped by 5 bases and J by 3 bases; unmatched bases: 2.

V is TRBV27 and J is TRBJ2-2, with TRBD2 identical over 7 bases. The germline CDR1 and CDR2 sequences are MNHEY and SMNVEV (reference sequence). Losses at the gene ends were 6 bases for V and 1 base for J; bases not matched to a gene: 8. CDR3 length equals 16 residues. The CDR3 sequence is CASRRTGTKNTGELFF. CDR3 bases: TGTGCCAGCAGGCGAACCGGGACTAAGAACACCGGGGAGCTGTTTTTT.